The 22 T cell receptor beta chains presented below share a single source sample, sequenced in a study of vaccination and CD4 T cells after COVID-19. These receptors lack a known antigen. Treatment reported: roughly 11-day PBMC culture with coronavirus spike peptide pools or control peptides (ViraFEST assay). Cultured CD4+ T cell DNA was sequenced using the Oncomine TCR Beta short-read assay. TCRdb re-analysed the PCR reads in MiXCR, keeping a single row per CDR3 protein. The sample carries roughly 20,000 distinct CDR3 sequences, approximately 50% recorded once. Sequenced input: CD4+ T cells from blood, cultured in vitro. All receptors derive from a human donor who had recovered from COVID-19.

The genes are TRBV30 and TRBJ1-2, with 11 bases fitting TRBD1. The length of the CDR3 is 14 residues. Germline V lookup: CDR1 GTSNPN, CDR2 SVGIG (reference sequence). Trimming at V came to 3 bases and at J to 7 bases, leaving 7 bases not matched to a gene. The DNA for the CDR3 is TGTGCCTGGAGCTGGGACAGGGGGATTTTTGGCTACACCTTC. Amino acid sequence: CAWSWDRGIFGYTF.

This chain's CDR3 is CASTLSGGGEYNEQFF. CDR3 sequence (DNA): TGTGCCAGTACCCTGTCAGGGGGGGGGGAATACAATGAGCAGTTCTTC. This chain joins TRBV19 and TRBJ2-1; D may correspond to TRBD1 or TRBD2 (7 bases each). The CDR3 totals 16 residues. V lost 7 bases to trimming and J lost 4 bases, with 20 bases between them. CDR1 is LNHDA, CDR2 SQIVND, per germline (reference sequence).

The table lists this clonotype with a few counts. This sequence joins TRBV24-1 and TRBJ1-2, with D possibly TRBD1 on 6 matching bases. The CDR3 loop spans 15 amino acids. Trimming removed 6 bases at V and 4 bases at J, with 17 bases between. Per germline, CDR1 KGHDR and CDR2 SFDVKD. The CDR3 region is CATSSVAGDLYGYTF. The CDR3 bases are TGTGCCACCAGTTCTGTGGCAGGGGACCTCTATGGCTACACCTTC.

The chain has TRBV6-1 and TRBJ1-5; D is unresolved. Germline-derived CDR1 and CDR2 are MNHNS and SASEGT. The CDR3 has 13 residues. Trimming left V 2 bases short and J 4 bases short, with 6 bases between. The CDR3 loop is CASSEPGNQPQHF. CDR3 bases: TGTGCCAGCAGTGAACCCGGAAATCAGCCCCAGCATTTT.

This clonotype was counted between two and nine times. The CDR3 bases are TGTGCCAGCCGCATACAGGCGGGAGGGAGTTCACCCCTCCACTTT. Amino acid sequence: CASRIQAGGSSPLHF. This chain joins TRBV6-1 and TRBJ1-6, with D possibly TRBD1 on 5 matching bases. Trimming pared 8 bases from V and 9 bases from J, leaving 20 bases between. Germline lookup yields CDR1 MNHNS and CDR2 SASEGT. There are 15 residues in the CDR3.

In nucleotides, the CDR3 is TGTGCCAGCAGCTTAGCGGGAGGAGTTCAAGAGACCCAGTACTTC. It specifies CASSLAGGVQETQYF. The J gene is TRBJ2-5, the V gene TRBV11-2; the match to TRBD2 covers 7 bases. The J segment lost 2 bases and the V segment lost 1 base, leaving 4 bases of the junction unmatched. This CDR3 has 15 amino acids. Germline CDR1 is SGHAT and CDR2 is FQNNGV.

The V and J genes are TRBV7-9 and TRBJ2-5; TRBD2 aligns across 12 bases. This CDR3 is built from 17 residues. The V gene's germline CDR1 is SEHNR and CDR2 FQNEAQ (reference sequence). After removal of 5 bases from V and 4 bases from J, the junction contained 11 bases not matched to a gene. This CDR3 is CASSPTFATSGRETQYF. In DNA, the CDR3 is TGTGCCAGCAGCCCAACCTTTGCGACTAGCGGGAGAGAGACCCAGTACTTC.

This chain uses TRBV27 with TRBJ2-2; 10 bases align to TRBD1. The V gene's germline CDR1 is MNHEY and CDR2 SMNVEV (reference sequence). The J segment lost 3 bases and the V segment lost 5 bases, leaving 6 bases of the junction unmatched. The length of the CDR3 is 16 residues. The CDR3 nucleotides read TGTGCCAGCAGTCCCAGGACAGGGGGGGACACCGGGGAGCTGTTTTTT. Its protein is CASSPRTGGDTGELFF.

J is TRBJ1-1 and V is TRBV21-1; TRBD1 is the table's D call and was not checked against the DNA. TRBV21-1 is termed a pseudogene. The CDR3 is 15 residues long. CDR3 in amino acids: CASSNPTGTNTEAFF. In nucleotides, the CDR3 is TGTGCCAGCAGCAACCCGACAGGTACGAACACTGAAGCTTTCTTT.

Only a few counts were recorded for this clonotype. The chain has TRBV20-1 and TRBJ1-2; D is uncertain. V dropped 6 bases and J dropped 9 bases, with 17 bases sitting between them. CDR3 length equals 12 residues. The V gene's germline CDR1 is DFQATT and CDR2 SNEGSKA (reference sequence). CDR3 amino acids: CSASGGGLSYTF. CDR3 DNA: TGCAGTGCGTCCGGTGGTGGGCTAAGCTACACCTTC.

The chain joins TRBV20-1 to TRBJ1-1; D is uncertain. V lost 1 base and J 0 bases, leaving 6 bases between the germline ends. There are 13 residues in the CDR3. Germline CDR1 and CDR2: DFQATT and SNEGSKA (reference sequence). The CDR3 loop reads CSARGAVNTEAFF. CDR3 DNA sequence: TGCAGTGCTAGAGGTGCCGTGAACACTGAAGCTTTCTTT.

This chain joins TRBV7-8 and TRBJ2-1, with 7 bases matching TRBD2. The CDR3 loop spans 15 amino acids. Germline-derived CDR1 and CDR2 are SGHVS and FQNEAQ. With V trimmed by 3 bases and J by 4 bases, 6 bases remained unmatched. The CDR3, as DNA: TGTGCCAGCAGCTTTAGAGCGGGACGTTACAATGAGCAGTTCTTC. Its protein product is CASSFRAGRYNEQFF.

The chain recombines TRBV5-1 with TRBJ1-2; TRBD1 matches 11 bases. The CDR3 totals 15 residues. CDR1 and CDR2 (germline): SGHRS, YFSETQ. V shed 0 bases and J 8 bases; nucleotides not matched to a gene: 6. CDR3: CASSLDGDRGVGYTF. As DNA, the CDR3 is TGCGCCAGCAGCTTGGATGGGGACAGGGGGGTAGGCTACACCTTC.

The chain uses TRBV12-3 or TRBV12-4 and TRBJ2-1; 13 bases map to TRBD2. This CDR3 has 16 amino acids. Trimming took 2 bases from V and 9 from J; bases not matched to a gene: 7. This chain's CDR3 is CASSLLGLAGVGEQFF. CDR3 coding DNA: TGTGCCAGCAGTTTACTTGGACTAGCGGGAGTGGGTGAGCAGTTCTTC.

The chain employs TRBV19 and TRBJ1-5, with D possibly being TRBD1 (6 bases). The CDR3 is made up of 16 amino acids. CDR1 and CDR2 (germline): LNHDA, SQIVND (reference sequence). Trimming removed 5 bases at V and 6 bases at J, with 20 bases between. This CDR3 is CASSLNSGTPAQPQHF. In nucleotides, the CDR3 is TGTGCCAGTAGTCTCAACTCCGGGACACCCGCTCAGCCCCAGCATTTT.

This clonotype was detected only a few times. The genes are TRBV6-1 and TRBJ1-2; tentatively, D is TRBD1 (6 bases). Germline V gives CDR1 MNHNS, CDR2 SASEGT. The CDR3 sequence is 13 residues long. Trimming removed 3 bases at V and 8 bases at J, with 13 bases between. CDR3 sequence: CASSEMGGRGYTF. CDR3 nucleotides: TGTGCCAGCAGTGAGATGGGGGGGCGAGGCTACACCTTC.

This chain links TRBV6-2 or TRBV6-3 with TRBJ2-2; 12 bases agree with TRBD2. Unmatched junction bases numbered 3, after V lost 7 bases and J lost 3 bases. The germline CDR1 and CDR2 sequences are MNHEY and SVGEGT. The length of the CDR3 is 15 residues. CDR3 sequence reads: CASIRTSGDTGELFF. CDR3 coding DNA: TGTGCCAGCATACGGACTAGCGGGGACACCGGGGAGCTGTTTTTT.

The table lists this clonotype with a few counts. V and J are TRBV20-1 and TRBJ2-5; tentatively, D is TRBD2 (7 bases). This CDR3 spans 13 amino acids. With 6 bases removed from V and 5 bases from J, the gap between germline ends came to 16 bases. Germline V gives CDR1 DFQATT, CDR2 SNEGSKA (reference sequence). CDR3 amino acids: CSAPRRGAETQYF. In DNA, the CDR3 is TGCAGTGCCCCTAGACGGGGGGCGGAGACCCAGTACTTC.

This sequence joins TRBV4-1 and TRBJ1-5; no clear D. CDR3 length equals 13 residues. The germline V gene has CDR1 MGHRA and CDR2 YSYEKL. Trimming took off 0 bases at V and 5 bases at J, with 5 bases between the two ends. CDR3 loop: CASSQEADQPQHF. In DNA form, the CDR3 reads TGCGCCAGCAGCCAAGAGGCAGATCAGCCCCAGCATTTT.

J is TRBJ2-1 and V is TRBV20-1; 14 nucleotides line up with TRBD2. CDR1 and CDR2 (germline): DFQATT, SNEGSKA (reference sequence). CDR3 length equals 15 residues. V shed 3 bases, J shed 12 bases, and the junction held 10 bases outside the gene matches. This chain's CDR3 is CSAREGTSGRRMQFF. DNA of the CDR3: TGCAGTGCTAGGGAGGGGACTAGCGGGAGAAGGATGCAGTTCTTC.

The chain combines TRBV6-1 with TRBJ2-2; no definite D call. V was shortened by 6 bases and J by 7 bases, with 12 bases between the two germline ends. CDR1 MNHNS and CDR2 SASEGT come from the germline V gene. CDR3 length: 13 residues. The CDR3 region is CASSQTRSGELFF. The CDR3 DNA reads as TGTGCCAGCAGCCAAACCCGCAGCGGGGAGCTGTTTTTT.

The V and J genes are TRBV18 and TRBJ2-3; TRBD2 aligns across 7 bases. With V trimmed by 8 bases and J by 4 bases, 12 bases remained unmatched. Germline loops: CDR1 KGHSH, CDR2 LQKENI. The CDR3 extends over 15 amino acids. The CDR3 reads CASTPGGQAADTQYF. The CDR3 nucleotides are TGTGCCAGCACCCCGGGAGGCCAGGCCGCAGATACGCAGTATTTT.